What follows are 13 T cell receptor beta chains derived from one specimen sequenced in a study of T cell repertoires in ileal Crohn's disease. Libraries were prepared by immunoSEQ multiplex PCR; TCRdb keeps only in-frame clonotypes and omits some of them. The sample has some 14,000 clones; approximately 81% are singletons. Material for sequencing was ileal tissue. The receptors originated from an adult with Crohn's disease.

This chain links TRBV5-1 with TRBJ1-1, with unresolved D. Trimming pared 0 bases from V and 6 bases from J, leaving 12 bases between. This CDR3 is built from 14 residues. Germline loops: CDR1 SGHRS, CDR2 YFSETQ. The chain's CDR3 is CASSLASEEAEAFF. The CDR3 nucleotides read TGCGCCAGCAGCTTGGCGTCAGAGGAGGCTGAAGCTTTCTTT.

The CDR3 DNA sequence: TGCGCCAGCAGCTCCCGGACAGGGACCACTGAAGCTTTCTTT. This sequence encodes CASSSRTGTTEAFF. V and J are TRBV5-1 and TRBJ1-1; 8 bases are shared with TRBD1. CDR3 length equals 14 residues. Trimming cost V 3 bases and J 4 bases; bases outside gene matches: 5. CDR1 is SGHRS, CDR2 YFSETQ, per germline.

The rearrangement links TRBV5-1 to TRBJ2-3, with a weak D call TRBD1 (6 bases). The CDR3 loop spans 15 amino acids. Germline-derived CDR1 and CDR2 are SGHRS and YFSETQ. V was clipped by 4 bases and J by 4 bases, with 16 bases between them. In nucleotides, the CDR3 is TGCGCCAGCAGCGTCACCGGGACACTCGCAGATACGCAGTATTTT. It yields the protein CASSVTGTLADTQYF.

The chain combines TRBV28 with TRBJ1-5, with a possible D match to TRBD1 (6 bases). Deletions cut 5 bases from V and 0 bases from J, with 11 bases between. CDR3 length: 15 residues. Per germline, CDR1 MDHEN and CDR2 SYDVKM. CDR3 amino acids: CASSGDTDSNQPQHF. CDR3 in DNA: TGTGCCAGCAGTGGGGACACGGATAGCAATCAGCCCCAGCATTTT.

The chain's CDR3 is CAWSPWGKNEQYF. For the CDR3, the DNA is TGTGCCTGGAGTCCCTGGGGCAAGAACGAGCAGTACTTC. The rearrangement links TRBV30 to TRBJ2-7, with a weak D call TRBD1 (5 bases). Per germline, CDR1 GTSNPN and CDR2 SVGIG (reference sequence). The CDR3 length is 13 residues. V was trimmed by 2 bases and J by 5 bases, leaving 13 bases between them.

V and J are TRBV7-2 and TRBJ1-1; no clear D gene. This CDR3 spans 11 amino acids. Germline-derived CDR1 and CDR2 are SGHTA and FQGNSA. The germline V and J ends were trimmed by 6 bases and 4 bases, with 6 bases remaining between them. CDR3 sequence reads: CASSSITEAFF. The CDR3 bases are TGTGCCAGCAGTTCCATCACTGAAGCTTTCTTT.

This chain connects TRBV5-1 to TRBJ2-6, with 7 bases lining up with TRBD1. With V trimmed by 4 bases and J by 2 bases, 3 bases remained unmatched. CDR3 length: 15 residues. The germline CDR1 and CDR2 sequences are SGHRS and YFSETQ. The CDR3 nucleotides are TGCGCCAGCAGCGCCGACAGGGCTGGGGCCAACGTCCTGACTTTC. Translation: CASSADRAGANVLTF.

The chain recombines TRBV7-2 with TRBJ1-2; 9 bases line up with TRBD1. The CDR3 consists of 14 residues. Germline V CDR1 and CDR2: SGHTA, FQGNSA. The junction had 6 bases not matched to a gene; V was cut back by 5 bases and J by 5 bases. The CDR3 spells CASSRDRAVYGYTF. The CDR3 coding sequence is TGTGCCAGCAGCCGGGACAGGGCGGTGTATGGCTACACCTTC.

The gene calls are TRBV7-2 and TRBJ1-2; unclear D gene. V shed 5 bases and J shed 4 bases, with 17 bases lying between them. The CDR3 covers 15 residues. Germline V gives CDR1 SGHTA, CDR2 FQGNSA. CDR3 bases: TGTGCCAGCAGCGTGGGCCCAGTCTCCATCTATGGCTACACCTTC. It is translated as CASSVGPVSIYGYTF.

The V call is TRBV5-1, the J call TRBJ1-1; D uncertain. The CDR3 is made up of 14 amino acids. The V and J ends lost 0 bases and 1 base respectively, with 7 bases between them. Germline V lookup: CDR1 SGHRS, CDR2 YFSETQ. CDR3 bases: TGCGCCAGCAGCTTGGGACAAAAGAACACTGAAGCTTTCTTT. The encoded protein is CASSLGQKNTEAFF.

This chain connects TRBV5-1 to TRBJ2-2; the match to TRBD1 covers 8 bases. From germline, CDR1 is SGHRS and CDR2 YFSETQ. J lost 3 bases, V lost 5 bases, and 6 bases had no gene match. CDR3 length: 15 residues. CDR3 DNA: TGCGCCAGCAGTTTTCAGGGGGCCGACACCGGGGAGCTGTTTTTT. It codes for CASSFQGADTGELFF. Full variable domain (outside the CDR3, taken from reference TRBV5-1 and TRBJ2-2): KAGVTQTPRYLIKTRGQQVTLSCSPISGHRSVSWYQQTPGQGLQFLFEYFSETQRNKGNFPGRFSGRQFSNSRSEMNVSTLELGDSALYLCASSFQGADTGELFFGEGSRLTVL.

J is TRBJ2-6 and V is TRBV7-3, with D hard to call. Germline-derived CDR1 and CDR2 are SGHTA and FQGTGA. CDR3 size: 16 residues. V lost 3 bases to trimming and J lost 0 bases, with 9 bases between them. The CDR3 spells CASSFGGFSGANVLTF. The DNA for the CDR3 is TGTGCCAGCAGCTTTGGCGGATTCTCTGGGGCCAACGTCCTGACTTTC.

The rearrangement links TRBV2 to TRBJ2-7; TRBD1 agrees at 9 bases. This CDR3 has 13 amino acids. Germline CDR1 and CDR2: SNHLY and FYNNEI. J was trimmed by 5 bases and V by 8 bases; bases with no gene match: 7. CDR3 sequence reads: CASCLDRGDEQYF. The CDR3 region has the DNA TGTGCCAGCTGCCTGGACAGGGGAGACGAGCAGTACTTC.